This T cell receptor (beta chain) was captured by sequencing in a study of cytotoxic CD8 clonotypes in ibrutinib-treated CLL. A note on this clone: Antigen: not known.

The germline gives CDR1 SGDLS, CDR2 YYNGEE. V was pared by 0 bases and J by 4 bases, with 2 bases of the junction left unmatched. The CDR3 sequence is 15 residues long. Study-level findings and limits: Shared public clonotypes were rare, and on treatment they either got smaller or stayed the same. T-cell clonality at baseline went above that of age-matched healthy donors and rose and fell with circulating CD8+ T-cell counts.

Investigators sought sequencing depths of between 1 in 200,000 and 1 in 1 million T cells. Some clones are missing from TCRdb's copy, which holds only in-frame ones; the method was immunoSEQ multiplex PCR. The data show approximately 24,000 clones, around 84% seen once. The V call is TRBV9, the J call TRBJ2-7, with 12 nucleotides matching TRBD2. Sequencing was performed on PBMCs, taken before ibrutinib treatment. The sequence came from a human donor with chronic lymphocytic leukemia. The CDR3, as DNA: TGTGCCAGCAGCGTAGCTGGGACTAGCGGGTACGAGCAGTACTTC. As protein: CASSVAGTSGYEQYF.